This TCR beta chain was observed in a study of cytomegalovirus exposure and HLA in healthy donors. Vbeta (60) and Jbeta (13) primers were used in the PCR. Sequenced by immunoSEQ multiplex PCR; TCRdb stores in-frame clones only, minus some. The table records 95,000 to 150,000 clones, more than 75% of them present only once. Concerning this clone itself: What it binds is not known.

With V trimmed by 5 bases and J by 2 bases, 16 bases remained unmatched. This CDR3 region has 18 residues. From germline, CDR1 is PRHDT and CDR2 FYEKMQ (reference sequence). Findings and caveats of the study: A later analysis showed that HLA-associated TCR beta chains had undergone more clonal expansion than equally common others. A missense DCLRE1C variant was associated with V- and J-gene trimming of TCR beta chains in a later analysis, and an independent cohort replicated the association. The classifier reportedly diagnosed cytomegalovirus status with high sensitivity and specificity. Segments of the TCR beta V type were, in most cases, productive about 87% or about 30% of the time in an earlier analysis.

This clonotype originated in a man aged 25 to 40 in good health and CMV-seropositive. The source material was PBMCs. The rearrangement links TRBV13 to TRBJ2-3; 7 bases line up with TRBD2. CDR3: CASSPGGSVSGFTDTQYF. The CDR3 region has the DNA TGTGCCAGCAGCCCCGGGGGGTCGGTGAGCGGATTCACAGATACGCAGTATTTT.